This TCR beta chain stems from a study of blood T cell repertoires in COVID-19. Study background: Researchers got acute and convalescent COVID-19 samples from the United States, Italy and Spain. T cells, B-cell-depleted T cells, or PBMCs supplied cDNA or gDNA.

Generated by immunoSEQ multiplex PCR, the TCRdb table keeps only in-frame clones and is missing some. The sample has 350,000 to 400,000 clones, around 87% seen once; the top ten hold roughly 1.9%. Those enrolled, adults aged roughly 18 to 95 years, came from 25 or so US areas. The study assigned cohorts using participant-reported clinical history. V shed 4 bases and J 6 bases; nucleotides not matched to a gene: 12. This CDR3 comprises 15 residues. The V gene's germline CDR1 is SGHRS and CDR2 YFSETQ. Material for sequencing was PBMCs or T cells enriched from blood (not recorded which). This chain connects TRBV5-1 to TRBJ1-1, with TRBD1 matching 7 bases. This clonotype originated in a man aged 35 to 55 in a cohort exposed to, infected with or recovered from COVID-19 (not recorded which). CDR3 sequence (DNA): TGCGCCAGCAGCAGACAGTACAGGGGAATGGCTGAAGCTTTCTTT. Its protein is CASSRQYRGMAEAFF.